This T cell receptor (beta chain) was sequenced for a study of control samples from healthy donors and cancer patients. This clone was counted many times. The CDR3 has 13 residues. TCRdb's copy holds only in-frame clones and misses some; the assay was immunoSEQ multiplex PCR. The sample has 35,000 to 55,000 clones; 65% to 80% are singletons. The origin of this receptor is a male donor with melanoma. The sample comprised formalin-fixed, paraffin-embedded tissue. The V call is TRBV21-1, the J call TRBJ2-3; the D call of TRBD2 is as the table states it, not checked on the DNA. TRBV21-1 has pseudogene status. CDR3 bases: TGTGCCAACCATAAGGAGTTCACAGATACGCAGTATTTT. Translated: CANHKEFTDTQYF.